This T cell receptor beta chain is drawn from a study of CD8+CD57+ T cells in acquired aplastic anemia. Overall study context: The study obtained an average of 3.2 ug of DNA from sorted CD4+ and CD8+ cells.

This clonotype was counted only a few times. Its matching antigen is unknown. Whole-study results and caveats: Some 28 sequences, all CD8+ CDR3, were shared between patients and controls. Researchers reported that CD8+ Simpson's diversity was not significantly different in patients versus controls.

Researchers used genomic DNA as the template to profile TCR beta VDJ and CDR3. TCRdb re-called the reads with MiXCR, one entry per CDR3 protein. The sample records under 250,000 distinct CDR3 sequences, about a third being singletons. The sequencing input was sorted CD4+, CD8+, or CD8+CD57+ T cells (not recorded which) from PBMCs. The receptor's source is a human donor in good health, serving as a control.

The CDR3 coding sequence is TGTGCCAGCAGTTTACGGCGACAGGTCAGTCAGCCCCAGCATTTT. As protein: CASSLRRQVSQPQHF. V and J are TRBV12-3 or TRBV12-4 and TRBJ1-5; a possible D gene is TRBD1 (6 bases). The length of the CDR3 is 15 residues. The germline V and J ends were trimmed by 2 bases and 6 bases, with 14 bases remaining between them.